The 9 T cell receptor beta chains presented below share a single source sample, sequenced in a study of cytomegalovirus exposure and HLA in healthy donors. Primers for the PCR totalled 60 Vbeta and 13 Jbeta. Some clones are missing from TCRdb's copy, which holds only in-frame ones; the method was immunoSEQ multiplex PCR. The sample has 220,000 or so clones, around 75% seen once. Sample: PBMCs. The receptors stem from a woman in her twenties or thirties in good health and CMV-seronegative.

This rearrangement joins TRBV27 to TRBJ1-2; 8 nucleotides agree with TRBD1. In germline, CDR1 is MNHEY, CDR2 SMNVEV (reference sequence). CDR3 length: 15 residues. With V trimmed by 5 bases and J by 8 bases, 13 bases remained unmatched. The CDR3 DNA sequence: TGTGCCAGCAGTCTCAACTCGGACAGGGTGGGGGGCTACACCTTC. This encodes CASSLNSDRVGGYTF.

This sequence joins TRBV6-1 and TRBJ1-4; TRBD1 is a possible D gene (5 bases). The CDR3 loop spans 17 amino acids. V was cut by 4 bases and J by 6 bases, with 21 bases left in between. Germline lookup yields CDR1 MNHNS and CDR2 SASEGT. The CDR3 DNA reads TGTGCCAGCAGTGCCAGCGCCCGTCGGACATGGGATGAAAAACTGTTTTTT. Its translation: CASSASARRTWDEKLFF.

The rearrangement links TRBV7-9 to TRBJ2-5, with 12 bases fitting TRBD1. Germline loops: CDR1 SEHNR, CDR2 FQNEAQ (reference sequence). The CDR3 contains 15 residues. V shed 4 bases, J shed 4 bases, and the junction held 4 bases outside the gene matches. CDR3 protein: CASSSGQGAGETQYF. The CDR3 DNA reads TGTGCCAGCAGCTCGGGACAGGGGGCAGGAGAGACCCAGTACTTC.

V usage is TRBV10-2 and J usage is TRBJ2-7; 10 bases line up with TRBD2. Germline assignment: CDR1 WSHSY and CDR2 SAAADI. The CDR3 is 13 residues long. J gave up 5 bases and V 6 bases, and 4 bases lay outside the gene matches. This chain's CDR3 is CASRLAGVNEQYF. The CDR3 DNA reads as TGCGCCAGCAGGCTAGCGGGAGTAAACGAGCAGTACTTC.

V usage is TRBV6-1 and J usage is TRBJ2-3; 11 nucleotides agree with TRBD1. CDR3 length: 17 amino acids. CDR1 and CDR2 from the germline V gene are MNHNS and SASEGT. J gave up 2 bases and V 4 bases, and 8 bases lay outside the gene matches. CDR3 sequence (DNA): TGTGCCAGCAGTGGTTGGGAGGGACAGGGGGTCACAGATACGCAGTATTTT. This gives the protein CASSGWEGQGVTDTQYF.

The chain employs TRBV19 and TRBJ1-2; TRBD1 matches at 8 bases. CDR3 size: 14 residues. The germline V gene has CDR1 LNHDA and CDR2 SQIVND (reference sequence). With 7 bases clipped from V and 3 bases from J, the junction kept 7 bases outside the gene matches. In DNA form, the CDR3 reads TGTGCCAGTAAAGGGACAGGTTTCTACTATGGCTACACCTTC. Protein sequence: CASKGTGFYYGYTF. Based on the CDR3 plus reference TRBV19 and TRBJ1-2, the full variable domain is DGGITQSPKYLFRKEGQNVTLSCEQNLNHDAMYWYRQDPGQGLRLIYYSQIVNDFQKGDIAEGYSVSREKKESFPLTVTSAQKNPTAFYLCASKGTGFYYGYTFGSGTRLTVV.

This clone showed up just once. The rearrangement links TRBV10-3 to TRBJ2-5; 10 bases map to TRBD1. CDR3 size: 14 residues. The ends lost 10 bases at V and 5 bases at J; junction bases unmatched: 10. In germline, CDR1 is ENHRY, CDR2 SYGVKD. The CDR3 DNA reads TGTGCCACAAAAGGGACAGGGGCCGAGGAGACCCAGTACTTC. It translates to CATKGTGAEETQYF.

This sequence joins TRBV7-8 and TRBJ2-3; 7 bases align to TRBD2. Germline assignment: CDR1 SGHVS and CDR2 FQNEAQ. CDR3 length: 17 amino acids. The J segment lost 0 bases and the V segment lost 5 bases, leaving 11 bases of the junction unmatched. The CDR3 bases are TGTGCCAGCAGCCTGGGGGAGGGTAGCACAAGCACAGATACGCAGTATTTT. Translating it yields CASSLGEGSTSTDTQYF. Full variable domain (rest looked up from reference TRBV7-8 and TRBJ2-3): GAGVSQSPRYKVAKRGQDVALRCDPISGHVSLFWYQQALGQGPEFLTYFQNEAQLDKSGLPSDRFFAERPEGSVSTLKIQRTQQEDSAVYLCASSLGEGSTSTDTQYFGPGTRLTVL.

The chain uses TRBV21-1 and TRBJ2-7; the table's D call, TRBD2, has no DNA check behind it. TRBV21-1 represents a pseudogene. The length of the CDR3 is 16 residues. The CDR3 sequence is CASSFTPRHGTYEQYF. DNA of the CDR3: TGTGCCAGCAGCTTCACGCCCCGACACGGGACCTACGAGCAGTACTTC.